This TCR beta chain was recovered during a study of radiation and T cells in renal cell carcinoma. Overall study findings and caveats: In blood, top tumor clones expanded by 2 weeks, shrinking by 4.

Turning to this clone: What it recognizes is unknown.

Germline V gene lookup returns CDR1 SGHRS and CDR2 YFSETQ. CDR3 length: 13 amino acids. Trimming cost V 4 bases and J 1 base, with 8 bases left between them. The time point: baseline pretreatment blood. Described treatment: 15 Gy SBRT to primary tumor, nephrectomy 4 weeks later. This renal cell carcinoma was of the clear cell type. Produced via immunoSEQ multiplex PCR; TCRdb's table is partial and in-frame only. The sample contains about 130,000 clones, around nine tenths of which appear only once. This specimen consisted of blood, obtained from a patient whose treatment included radiotherapy and nephrectomy. The source is a woman aged 50 to 65 with renal cell carcinoma. The V and J genes are TRBV5-1 and TRBJ1-1; no clear D. The CDR3 nucleotides read TGCGCCAGCAGCACCCCGGCGAACACTGAAGCTTTCTTT. It yields the protein CASSTPANTEAFF.